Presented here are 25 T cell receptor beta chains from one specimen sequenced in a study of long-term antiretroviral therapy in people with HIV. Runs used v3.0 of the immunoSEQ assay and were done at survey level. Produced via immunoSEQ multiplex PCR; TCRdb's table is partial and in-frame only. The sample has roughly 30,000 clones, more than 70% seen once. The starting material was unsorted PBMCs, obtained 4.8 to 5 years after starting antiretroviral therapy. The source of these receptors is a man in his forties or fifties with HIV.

The CDR3 DNA reads TGCGCCAGCAGCTTGGCTCCCCAGGCTATTGAAGCTTTCTTT. This gives the protein CASSLAPQAIEAFF. The genes are TRBV5-1 and TRBJ1-1, with D unclear. Trimming cost V 0 bases and J 7 bases, with 13 bases left between them. The CDR3 is 14 residues long. CDR1 is SGHRS, CDR2 YFSETQ, per germline.

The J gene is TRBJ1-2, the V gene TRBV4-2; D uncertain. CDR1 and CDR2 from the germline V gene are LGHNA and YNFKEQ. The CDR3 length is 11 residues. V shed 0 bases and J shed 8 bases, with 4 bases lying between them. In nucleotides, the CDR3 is TGTGCCAGCAGCCAAGATCACGGCTACACCTTC. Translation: CASSQDHGYTF.

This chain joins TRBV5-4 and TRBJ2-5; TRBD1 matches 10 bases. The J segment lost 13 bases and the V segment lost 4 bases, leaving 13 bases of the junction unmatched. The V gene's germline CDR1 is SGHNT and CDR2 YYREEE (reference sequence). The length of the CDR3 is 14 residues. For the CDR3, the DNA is TGTGCCAGCAGCGAGGGACAGGGGCCCCTCGGAATGTACTTC. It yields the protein CASSEGQGPLGMYF.

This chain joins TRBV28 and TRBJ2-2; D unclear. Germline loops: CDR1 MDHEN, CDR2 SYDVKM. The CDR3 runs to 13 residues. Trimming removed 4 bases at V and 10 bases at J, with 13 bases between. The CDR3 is CASSSLPRVELFF. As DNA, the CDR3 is TGTGCCAGCAGTTCCCTACCTCGCGTGGAGCTGTTTTTT.

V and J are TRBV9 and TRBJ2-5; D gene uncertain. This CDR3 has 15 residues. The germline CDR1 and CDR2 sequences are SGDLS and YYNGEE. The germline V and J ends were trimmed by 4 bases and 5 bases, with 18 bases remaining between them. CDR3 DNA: TGTGCCAGCAGCTCCGGGCCAAGGGATGGGGAGACCCAGTACTTC. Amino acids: CASSSGPRDGETQYF.

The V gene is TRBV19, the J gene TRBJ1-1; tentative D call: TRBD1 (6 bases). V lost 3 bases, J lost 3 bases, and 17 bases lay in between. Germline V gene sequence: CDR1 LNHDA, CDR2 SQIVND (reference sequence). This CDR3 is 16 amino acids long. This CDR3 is CASSMNTGTPYTEAFF. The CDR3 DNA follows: TGTGCCAGTAGTATGAATACCGGGACACCGTACACTGAAGCTTTCTTT.

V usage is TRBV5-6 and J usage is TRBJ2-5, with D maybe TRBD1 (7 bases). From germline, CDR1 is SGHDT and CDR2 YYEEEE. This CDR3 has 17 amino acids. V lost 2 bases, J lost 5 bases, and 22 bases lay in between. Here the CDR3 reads CASSLLKRRGPKETQYF. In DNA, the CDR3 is TGTGCCAGCAGCTTACTGAAGCGGAGGGGGCCGAAGGAGACCCAGTACTTC.

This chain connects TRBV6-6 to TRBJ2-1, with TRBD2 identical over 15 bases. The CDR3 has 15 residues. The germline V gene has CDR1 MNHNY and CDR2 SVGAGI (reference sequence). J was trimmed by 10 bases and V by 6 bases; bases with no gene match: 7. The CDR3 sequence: CASSLGLAGGGEQFF. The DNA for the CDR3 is TGTGCCAGCAGCCTAGGACTAGCGGGAGGGGGGGAGCAGTTCTTC.

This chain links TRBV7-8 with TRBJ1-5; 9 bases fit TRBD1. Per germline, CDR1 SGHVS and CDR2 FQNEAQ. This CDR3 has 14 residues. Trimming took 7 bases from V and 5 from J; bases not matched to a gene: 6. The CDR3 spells CASTSGTGHQPQHF. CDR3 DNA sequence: TGTGCCAGCACCTCCGGGACAGGGCATCAGCCCCAGCATTTT.

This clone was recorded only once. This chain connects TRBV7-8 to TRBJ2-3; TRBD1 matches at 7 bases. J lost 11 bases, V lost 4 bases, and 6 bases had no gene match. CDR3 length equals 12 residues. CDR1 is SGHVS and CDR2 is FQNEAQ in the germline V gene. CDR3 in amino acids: CASSSTGSEQYF. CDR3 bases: TGTGCCAGCAGCTCGACAGGGAGTGAGCAGTATTTT.

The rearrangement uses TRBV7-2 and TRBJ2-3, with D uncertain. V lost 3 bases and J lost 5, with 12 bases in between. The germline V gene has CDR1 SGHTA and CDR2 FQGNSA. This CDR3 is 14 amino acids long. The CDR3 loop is CASSFWGQGDTQYF. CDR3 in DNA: TGTGCCAGCAGCTTTTGGGGTCAAGGAGATACGCAGTATTTT.

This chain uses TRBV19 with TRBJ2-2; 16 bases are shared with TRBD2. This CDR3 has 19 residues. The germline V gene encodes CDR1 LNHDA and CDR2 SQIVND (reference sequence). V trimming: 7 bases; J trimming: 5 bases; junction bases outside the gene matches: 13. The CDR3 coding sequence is TGTGCCAGTACCCTTCCCGGGACTAGCGGGGGGGCCAGGACCGGGGAGCTGTTTTTT. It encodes CASTLPGTSGGARTGELFF.

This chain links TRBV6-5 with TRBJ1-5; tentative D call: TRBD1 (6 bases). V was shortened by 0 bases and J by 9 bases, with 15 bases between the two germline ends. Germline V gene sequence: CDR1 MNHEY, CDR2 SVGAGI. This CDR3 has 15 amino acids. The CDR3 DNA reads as TGTGCCAGCAGTTACTCGAATCGGGGGCGGTGGCCCCAGCATTTT. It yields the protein CASSYSNRGRWPQHF.

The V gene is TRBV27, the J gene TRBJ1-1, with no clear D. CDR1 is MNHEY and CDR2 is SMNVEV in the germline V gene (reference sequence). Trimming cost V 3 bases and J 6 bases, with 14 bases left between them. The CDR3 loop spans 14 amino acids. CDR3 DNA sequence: TGTGCCAGCAGTTTTGGGGTGGGGAGCTCTGAAGCTTTCTTT. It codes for CASSFGVGSSEAFF.

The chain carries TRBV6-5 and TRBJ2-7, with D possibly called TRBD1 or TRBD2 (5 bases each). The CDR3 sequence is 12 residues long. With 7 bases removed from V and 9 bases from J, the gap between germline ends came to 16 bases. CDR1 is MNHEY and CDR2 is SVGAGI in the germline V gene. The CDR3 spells CASTQVPGTQYF. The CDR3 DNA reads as TGTGCCAGCACCCAGGTCCCCGGGACGCAGTACTTC.

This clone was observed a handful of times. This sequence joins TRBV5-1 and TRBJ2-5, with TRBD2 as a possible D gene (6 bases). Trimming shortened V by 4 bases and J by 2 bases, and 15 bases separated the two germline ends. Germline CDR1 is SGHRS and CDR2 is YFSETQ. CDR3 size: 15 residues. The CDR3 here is CASSLVGGQQETQYF. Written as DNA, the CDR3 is TGCGCCAGCAGCCTGGTCGGGGGTCAACAAGAGACCCAGTACTTC.

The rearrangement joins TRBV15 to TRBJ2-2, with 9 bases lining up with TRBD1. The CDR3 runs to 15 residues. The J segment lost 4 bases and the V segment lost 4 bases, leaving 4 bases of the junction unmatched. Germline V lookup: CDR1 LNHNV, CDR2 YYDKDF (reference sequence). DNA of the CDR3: TGTGCCACCAGCAAAGGACAGGGGACCACCGGGGAGCTGTTTTTT. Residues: CATSKGQGTTGELFF. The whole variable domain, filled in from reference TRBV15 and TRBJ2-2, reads DAMVIQNPRYQVTQFGKPVTLSCSQTLNHNVMYWYQQKSSQAPKLLFHYYDKDFNNEADTPDNFQSRRPNTSFCFLDIRSPGLGDTAMYLCATSKGQGTTGELFFGEGSRLTVL.

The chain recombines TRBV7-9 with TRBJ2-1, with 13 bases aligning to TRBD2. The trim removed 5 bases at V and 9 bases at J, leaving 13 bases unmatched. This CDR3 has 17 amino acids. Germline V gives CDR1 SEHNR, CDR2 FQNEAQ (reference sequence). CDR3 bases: TGTGCCAGCAGCCCGATCGGACTAGCGGGAGTTTCTAGTGAGCAGTTCTTC. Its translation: CASSPIGLAGVSSEQFF.

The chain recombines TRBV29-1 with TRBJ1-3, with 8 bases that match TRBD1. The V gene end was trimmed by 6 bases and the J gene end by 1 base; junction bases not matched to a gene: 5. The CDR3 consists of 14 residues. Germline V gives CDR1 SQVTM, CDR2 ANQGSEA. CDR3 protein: CSVGTGTSGNTIYF. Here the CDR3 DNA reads TGCAGCGTGGGGACAGGAACGTCTGGAAACACCATATATTTT.

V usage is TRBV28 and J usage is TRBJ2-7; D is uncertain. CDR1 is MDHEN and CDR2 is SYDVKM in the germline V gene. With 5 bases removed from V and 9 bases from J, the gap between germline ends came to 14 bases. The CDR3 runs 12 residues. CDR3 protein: CASSPDSLGQYF. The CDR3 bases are TGTGCCAGCAGTCCTGACTCCCTGGGGCAGTACTTC.

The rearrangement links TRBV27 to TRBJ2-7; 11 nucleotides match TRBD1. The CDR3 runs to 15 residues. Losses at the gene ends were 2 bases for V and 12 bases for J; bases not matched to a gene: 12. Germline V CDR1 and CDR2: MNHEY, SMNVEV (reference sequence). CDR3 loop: CASSLSVGQGGPRYF. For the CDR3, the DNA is TGTGCCAGCAGTTTAAGTGTGGGACAGGGGGGGCCTCGGTACTTC.

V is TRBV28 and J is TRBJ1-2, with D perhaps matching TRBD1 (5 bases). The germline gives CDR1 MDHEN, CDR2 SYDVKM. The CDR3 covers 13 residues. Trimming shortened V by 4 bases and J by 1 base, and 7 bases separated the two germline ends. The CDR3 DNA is TGTGCCAGCAGTTCGGGACGTAACTATGGCTACACCTTC. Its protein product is CASSSGRNYGYTF.

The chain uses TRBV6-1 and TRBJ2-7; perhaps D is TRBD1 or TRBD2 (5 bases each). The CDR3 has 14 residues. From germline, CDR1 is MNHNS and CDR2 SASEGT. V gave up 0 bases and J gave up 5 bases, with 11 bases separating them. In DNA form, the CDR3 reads TGTGCCAGCAGTGAAGCGCAGTGGGGGAACGAGCAGTACTTC. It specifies CASSEAQWGNEQYF.

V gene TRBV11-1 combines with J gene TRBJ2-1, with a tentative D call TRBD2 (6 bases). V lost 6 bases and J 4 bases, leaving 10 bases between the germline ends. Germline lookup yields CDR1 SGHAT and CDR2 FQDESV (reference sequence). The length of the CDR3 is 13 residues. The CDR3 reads CASSPGLYNEQFF. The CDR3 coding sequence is TGTGCCAGCAGTCCGGGACTTTACAATGAGCAGTTCTTC. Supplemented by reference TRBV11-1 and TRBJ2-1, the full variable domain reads EAEVAQSPRYKITEKSQAVAFWCDPISGHATLYWYRQILGQGPELLVQFQDESVVDDSQLPKDRFSAERLKGVDSTLKIQPAELGDSAMYLCASSPGLYNEQFFGPGTRLTVL.

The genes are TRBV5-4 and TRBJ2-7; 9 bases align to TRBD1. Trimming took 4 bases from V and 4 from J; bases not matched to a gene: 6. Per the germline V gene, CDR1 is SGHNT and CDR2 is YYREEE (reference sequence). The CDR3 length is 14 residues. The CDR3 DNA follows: TGTGCCAGCAGCCCCGGGACAGGGCCTTACGAGCAGTACTTC. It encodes CASSPGTGPYEQYF.